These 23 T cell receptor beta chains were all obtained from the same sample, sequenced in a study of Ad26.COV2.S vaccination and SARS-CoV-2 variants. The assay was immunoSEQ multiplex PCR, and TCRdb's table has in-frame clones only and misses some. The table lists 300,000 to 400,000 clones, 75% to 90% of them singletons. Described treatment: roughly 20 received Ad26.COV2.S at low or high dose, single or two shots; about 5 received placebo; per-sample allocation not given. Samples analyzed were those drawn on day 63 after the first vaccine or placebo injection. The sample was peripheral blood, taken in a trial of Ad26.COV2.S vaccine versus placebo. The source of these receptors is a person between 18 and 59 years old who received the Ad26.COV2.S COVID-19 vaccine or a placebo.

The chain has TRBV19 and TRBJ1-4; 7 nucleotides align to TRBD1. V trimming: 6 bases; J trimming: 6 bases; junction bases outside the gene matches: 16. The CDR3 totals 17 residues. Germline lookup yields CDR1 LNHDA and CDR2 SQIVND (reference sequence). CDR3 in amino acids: CASSNSIQGRGDEKLFF. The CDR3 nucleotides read TGTGCCAGTAGCAATTCGATACAGGGGAGAGGTGATGAAAAACTGTTTTTT.

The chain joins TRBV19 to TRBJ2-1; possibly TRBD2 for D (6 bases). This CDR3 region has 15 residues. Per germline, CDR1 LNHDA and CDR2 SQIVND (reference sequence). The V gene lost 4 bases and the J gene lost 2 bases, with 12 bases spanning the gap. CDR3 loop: CASSTTRDPYNEQFF. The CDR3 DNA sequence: TGTGCCAGTAGTACGACTAGAGATCCCTACAATGAGCAGTTCTTC.

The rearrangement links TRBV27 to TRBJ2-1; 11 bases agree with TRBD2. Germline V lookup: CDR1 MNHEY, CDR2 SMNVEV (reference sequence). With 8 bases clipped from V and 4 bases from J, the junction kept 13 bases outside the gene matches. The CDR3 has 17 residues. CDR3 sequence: CASEDGPTSGVYNEQFF. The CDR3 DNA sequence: TGTGCCAGCGAGGACGGTCCGACTAGCGGGGTATACAATGAGCAGTTCTTC.

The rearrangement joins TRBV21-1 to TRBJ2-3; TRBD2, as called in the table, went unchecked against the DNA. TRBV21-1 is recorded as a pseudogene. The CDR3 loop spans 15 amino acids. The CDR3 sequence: CASSPGLAVTDTQYF. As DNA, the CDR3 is TGTGCCAGCTCCCCCGGACTAGCAGTAACAGATACGCAGTATTTT.

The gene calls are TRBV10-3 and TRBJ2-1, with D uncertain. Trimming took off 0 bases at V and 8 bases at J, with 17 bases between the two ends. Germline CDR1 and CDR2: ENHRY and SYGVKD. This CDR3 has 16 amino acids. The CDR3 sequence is CAISESVGKSRYEQFF. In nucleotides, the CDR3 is TGTGCCATCAGTGAGTCGGTTGGCAAAAGTAGGTATGAGCAGTTCTTC.

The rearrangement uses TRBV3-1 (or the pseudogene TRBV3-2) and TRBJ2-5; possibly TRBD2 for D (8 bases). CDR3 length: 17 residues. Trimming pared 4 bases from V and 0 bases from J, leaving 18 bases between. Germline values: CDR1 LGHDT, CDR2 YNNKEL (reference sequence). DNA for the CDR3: TGTGCCAGCAGCCCGGGGGGGACAGCTACGTACCAAGAGACCCAGTACTTC. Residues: CASSPGGTATYQETQYF.

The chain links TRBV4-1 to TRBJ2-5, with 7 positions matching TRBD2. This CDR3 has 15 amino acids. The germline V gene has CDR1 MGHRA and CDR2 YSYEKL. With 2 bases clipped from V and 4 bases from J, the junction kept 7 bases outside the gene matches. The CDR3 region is CASSQQTSEGETQYF. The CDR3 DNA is TGCGCCAGCAGCCAACAAACTAGCGAGGGAGAGACCCAGTACTTC.

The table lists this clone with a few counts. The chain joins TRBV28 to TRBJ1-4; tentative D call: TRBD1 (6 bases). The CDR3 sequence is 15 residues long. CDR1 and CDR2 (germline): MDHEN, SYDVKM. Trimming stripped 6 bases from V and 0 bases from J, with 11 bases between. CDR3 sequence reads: CASSRGGPTNEKLFF. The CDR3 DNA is TGTGCCAGCAGCCGGGGGGGGCCAACTAATGAAAAACTGTTTTTT.

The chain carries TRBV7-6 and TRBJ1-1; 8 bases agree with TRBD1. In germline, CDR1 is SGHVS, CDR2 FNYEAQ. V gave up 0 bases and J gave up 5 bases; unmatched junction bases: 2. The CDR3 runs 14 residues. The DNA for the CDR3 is TGTGCCAGCAGCTTAGCACAGGGGGGGACTGAAGCTTTCTTT. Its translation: CASSLAQGGTEAFF.

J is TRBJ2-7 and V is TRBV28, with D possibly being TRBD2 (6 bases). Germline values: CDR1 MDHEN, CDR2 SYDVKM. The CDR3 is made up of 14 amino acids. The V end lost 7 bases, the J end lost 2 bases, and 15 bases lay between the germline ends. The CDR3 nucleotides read TGTGCCAGCATCCTTGGGGCGGGGCCCTACGAGCAGTACTTC. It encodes CASILGAGPYEQYF. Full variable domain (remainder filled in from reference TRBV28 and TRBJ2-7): DVKVTQSSRYLVKRTGEKVFLECVQDMDHENMFWYRQDPGLGLRLIYFSYDVKMKEKGDIPEGYSVSREKKERFSLILESASTNQTSMYLCASILGAGPYEQYFGPGTRLTVT.

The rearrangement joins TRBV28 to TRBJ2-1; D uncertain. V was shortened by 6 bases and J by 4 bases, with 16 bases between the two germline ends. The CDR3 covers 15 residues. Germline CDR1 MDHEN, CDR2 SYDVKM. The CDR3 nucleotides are TGTGCCAGCAGCTCCCAGGCTATGAGGTACAATGAGCAGTTCTTC. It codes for CASSSQAMRYNEQFF.

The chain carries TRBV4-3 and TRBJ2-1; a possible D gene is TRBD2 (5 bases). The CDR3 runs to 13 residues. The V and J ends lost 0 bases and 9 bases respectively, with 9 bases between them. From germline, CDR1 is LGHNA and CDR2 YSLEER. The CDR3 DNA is TGCGCCAGCAGCCAAGAAATCGCGGGTGAGCAGTTCTTC. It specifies CASSQEIAGEQFF.

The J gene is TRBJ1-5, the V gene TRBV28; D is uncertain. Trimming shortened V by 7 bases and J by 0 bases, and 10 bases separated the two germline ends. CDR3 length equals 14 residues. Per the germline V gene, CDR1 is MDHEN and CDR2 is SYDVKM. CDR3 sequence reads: CASTILTSNQPQHF. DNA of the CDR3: TGTGCCAGCACCATATTAACTAGCAATCAGCCCCAGCATTTT.

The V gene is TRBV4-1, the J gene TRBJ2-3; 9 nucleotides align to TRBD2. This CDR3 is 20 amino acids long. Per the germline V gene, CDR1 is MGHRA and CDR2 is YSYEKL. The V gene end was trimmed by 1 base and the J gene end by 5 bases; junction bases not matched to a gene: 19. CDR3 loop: CASSQVGGTAGGLSGDTQYF. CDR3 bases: TGCGCCAGCAGCCAAGTGGGAGGTACGGCGGGGGGGCTCTCTGGAGATACGCAGTATTTT.

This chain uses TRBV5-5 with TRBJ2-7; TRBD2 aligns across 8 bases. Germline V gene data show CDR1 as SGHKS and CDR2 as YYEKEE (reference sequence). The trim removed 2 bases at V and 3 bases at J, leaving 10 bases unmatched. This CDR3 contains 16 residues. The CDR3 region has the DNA TGTGCCAGCAGCTTACCTCGGGGTAGCGGGGACTACGAGCAGTACTTC. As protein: CASSLPRGSGDYEQYF.

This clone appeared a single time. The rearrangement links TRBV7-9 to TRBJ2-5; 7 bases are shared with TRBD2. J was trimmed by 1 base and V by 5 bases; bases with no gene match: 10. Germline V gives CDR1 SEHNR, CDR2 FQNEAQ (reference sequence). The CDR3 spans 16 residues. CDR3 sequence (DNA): TGTGCCAGCAGCGGAATTAGCGGGTATCCCCAAGAGACCCAGTACTTC. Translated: CASSGISGYPQETQYF.

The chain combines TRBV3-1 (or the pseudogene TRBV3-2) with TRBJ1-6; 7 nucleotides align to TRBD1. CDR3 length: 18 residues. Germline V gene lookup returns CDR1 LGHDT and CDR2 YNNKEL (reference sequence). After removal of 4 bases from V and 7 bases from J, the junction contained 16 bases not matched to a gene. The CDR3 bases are TGTGCCAGCAGCCCAGAGGGTCTACCGGGACAGCAAAATTCACCCCTCCACTTT. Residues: CASSPEGLPGQQNSPLHF.

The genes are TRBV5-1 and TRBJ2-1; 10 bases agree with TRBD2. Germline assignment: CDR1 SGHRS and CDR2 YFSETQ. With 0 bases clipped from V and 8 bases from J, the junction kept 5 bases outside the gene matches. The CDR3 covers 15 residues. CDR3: CASSLAGLAADEQFF. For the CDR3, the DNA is TGCGCCAGCAGCTTGGCCGGACTAGCGGCTGATGAGCAGTTCTTC.

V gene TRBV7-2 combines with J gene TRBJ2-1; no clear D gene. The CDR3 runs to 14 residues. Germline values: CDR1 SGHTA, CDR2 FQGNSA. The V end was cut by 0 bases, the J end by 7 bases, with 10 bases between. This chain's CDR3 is CASSLARGANEQFF. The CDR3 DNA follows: TGTGCCAGCAGCTTAGCGAGAGGAGCGAATGAGCAGTTCTTC. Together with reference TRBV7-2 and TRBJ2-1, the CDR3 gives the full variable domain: GAGVSQSPSNKVTEKGKDVELRCDPISGHTALYWYRQSLGQGLEFLIYFQGNSAPDKSGLPSDRFSAERTGGSVSTLTIQRTQQEDSAVYLCASSLARGANEQFFGPGTRLTVL.

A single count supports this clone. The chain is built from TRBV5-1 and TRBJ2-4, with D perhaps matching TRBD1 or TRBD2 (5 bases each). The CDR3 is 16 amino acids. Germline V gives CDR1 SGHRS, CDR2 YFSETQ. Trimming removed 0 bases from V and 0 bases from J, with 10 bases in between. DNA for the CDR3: TGCGCCAGCAGCTTGGGCAGGGCGGGAGCCAAAAACATTCAGTACTTC. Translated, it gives CASSLGRAGAKNIQYF.

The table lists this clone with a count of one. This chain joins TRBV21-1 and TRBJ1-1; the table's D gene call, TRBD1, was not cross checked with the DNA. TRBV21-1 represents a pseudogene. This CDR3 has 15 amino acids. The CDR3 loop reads CASSLGGILNTEAFF. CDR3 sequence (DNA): TGTGCCAGCAGCCTTGGGGGCATACTGAACACTGAAGCTTTCTTT.

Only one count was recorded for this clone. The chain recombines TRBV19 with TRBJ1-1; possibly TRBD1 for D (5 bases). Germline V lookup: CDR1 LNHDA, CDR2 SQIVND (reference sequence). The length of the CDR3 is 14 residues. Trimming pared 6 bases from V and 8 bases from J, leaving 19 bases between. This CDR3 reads CASSAGLMGLEAFF. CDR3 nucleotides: TGTGCCAGTAGCGCGGGACTGATGGGGTTGGAAGCTTTCTTT.

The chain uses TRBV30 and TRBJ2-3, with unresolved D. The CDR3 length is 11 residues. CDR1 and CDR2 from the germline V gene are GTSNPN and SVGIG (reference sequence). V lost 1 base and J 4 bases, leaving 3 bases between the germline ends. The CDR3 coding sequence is TGTGCCTGGAGTGGCGCAGATACGCAGTATTTT. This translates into CAWSGADTQYF.